Below, 2 T cell receptor beta chains from the same sample are listed, as sequenced in a study of blood T cell repertoires in COVID-19. Only in-frame clones appear in the TCRdb table, and some are missing; sequencing was by immunoSEQ multiplex PCR. In the table there are some 270,000 clones, 75% to 90% of which are singletons. Input material: peripheral blood. The receptors derive from a woman in her seventies with acute or convalescent COVID-19.

The V gene is TRBV5-4, the J gene TRBJ2-2, with 8 positions matching TRBD2. Per germline, CDR1 SGHNT and CDR2 YYREEE (reference sequence). CDR3 size: 17 residues. The V segment lost 0 bases and the J segment 7 bases; nucleotides outside the gene matches: 11. DNA for the CDR3: TGTGCCAGCAGCTTGGTAATAACGGGGGGGGCCATCGGGGAGCTGTTTTTT. Its translation: CASSLVITGGAIGELFF.

With respect to this clone: The sample contains more than one DNA sequence encoding this CDR3. The CDR3 region is CATSRDSGREAFF. CDR3 bases: TGTGCCACCAGCAGAGATTCAGGGAGGGAGGCTTTCTTT. This rearrangement joins TRBV15 to TRBJ1-1; TRBD1 might be the D (5 bases). CDR3 length equals 13 residues. Trimming cost V 0 bases and J 11 bases, with 13 bases left between them. In germline, CDR1 is LNHNV, CDR2 YYDKDF (reference sequence).